The clone carrying this TCR beta chain appeared many times. This entry is derived from a study of low-dose radiotherapy and immunotherapy resistance in tumors. Study in general: Participants in Cohort 1 were administered 0.5 Gy per fraction at 2-week intervals, to a cumulative dose of 6.5 Gy.

Documented time point: after trial treatment. Described treatment: LDRT plus nivolumab, ipilimumab, low-dose cyclophosphamide and aspirin (RACIN trial). Each patient who was eligible had an advanced solid tumor with no tumor-infiltrating lymphocytes. V was pared by 0 bases and J by 1 base, with 10 bases between. Germline values: CDR1 SGHDT, CDR2 YYEEEE. The CDR3 is made up of 15 amino acids. Both TCRalpha and TCRbeta chains were reverse transcribed with V-gene-specific primers. Amplification, which lasted roughly 20 PCR cycles, used a constant-region primer and V-primer adapter to amplify TCRs. TCRdb fed the reads into MiXCR, producing one record per CDR3 protein. Of around 60,000 distinct CDR3 sequences detected, about 23% appear once; the ten largest clones hold around 7%.

The sequence was obtained from a male donor with prostate cancer. Specimen: PBMCs, collected after low-dose radiotherapy plus immunotherapy. The J gene is TRBJ1-2, the V gene TRBV5-6; a weak D match, TRBD1 (5 bases). The CDR3 loop reads CASSLVPGYNYGYTF. Here the CDR3 DNA reads TGTGCCAGCAGCTTGGTCCCAGGGTATAACTATGGCTACACCTTC.